The source of this T cell receptor (beta chain) is a study of blood T cell repertoires in COVID-19. Study-level information: Samples representing acute and convalescent COVID-19 were sourced from the United States, Italy and Spain. Nucleic acid was either cDNA or gDNA, and it came from T cells, B-cell-depleted T cells, or PBMCs.

Original data processing: Counts of nucleated cells, estimated from reference gene primer amplification, were obtained. Using immunoSEQ multiplex PCR, the repertoire was profiled, and TCRdb retains in-frame clones only, with some absent. V and J calls and clone size follow that table, whereas D and trimming were derived from the DNA. The sample carries hundreds of thousands of clones, over 70% recorded once. The sample comprised peripheral blood. The TCR was taken from a human donor in a cohort sampled during active COVID-19.

Here the CDR3 DNA reads TGTGCCAGCAGTTCGCAGACGGCGGAGGAAGCTTTCTTT. Residues: CASSSQTAEEAFF. The genes are TRBV5-6 and TRBJ1-1; D gene ambiguous. The V gene lost 5 bases and the J gene lost 8 bases, with 16 bases spanning the gap. Germline assignment: CDR1 SGHDT and CDR2 YYEEEE. This CDR3 is 13 amino acids long.